What follows describes a single T cell receptor beta chain. Its antigen is as yet unknown. This sample stems from a study of shared clonotypes between healthy human individuals. Findings and caveats of the study: Clonotypes not shared had lower generation probabilities than those common to all four donors.

Between the trimmed V and J ends, which lost 1 base and 3 bases, there was a span of 10 bases. CDR3 length: 14 residues. Germline V gene lookup returns CDR1 SGHRS and CDR2 YFSETQ. In the authors' methods: ImmunoSEQ output lacked quality scores and full-length reads, limiting matched filtering. The assay was immunoSEQ multiplex PCR, and TCRdb's table has in-frame clones only and misses some. V and J calls plus clone size are reproduced from that table; the DNA served to infer D and trimming. The data show roughly 1,500,000 clones, around 98.5% seen once. This clonotype was obtained from a man younger than 40 in good health. The rearrangement uses TRBV5-1 and TRBJ1-1; tentative D call: TRBD1 (5 bases). The sequencing input was naive CD4+ T cells sorted from blood. Subset here: CD45RA+ positively selected. CDR3 amino acids: CASSLSGADTEAFF. CDR3 coding DNA: TGCGCCAGCAGCTTGTCTGGGGCGGACACTGAAGCTTTCTTT.